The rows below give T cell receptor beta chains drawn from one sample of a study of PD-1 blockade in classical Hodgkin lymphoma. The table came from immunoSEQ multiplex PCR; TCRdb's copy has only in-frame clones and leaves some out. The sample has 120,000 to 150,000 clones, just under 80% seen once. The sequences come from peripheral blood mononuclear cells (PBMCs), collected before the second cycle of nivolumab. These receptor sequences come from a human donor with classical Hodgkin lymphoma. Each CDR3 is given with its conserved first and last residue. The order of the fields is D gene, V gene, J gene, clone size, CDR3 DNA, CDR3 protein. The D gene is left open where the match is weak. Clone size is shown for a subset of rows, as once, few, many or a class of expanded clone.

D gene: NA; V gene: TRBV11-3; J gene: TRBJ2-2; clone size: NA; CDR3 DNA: TGTGCCAGCAGCACTTCCGACGGTAGCGGGGAGCTGTTTTTT; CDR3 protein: CASSTSDGSGELFF
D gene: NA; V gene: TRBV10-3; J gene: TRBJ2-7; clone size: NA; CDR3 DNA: TGTGCCATCAGTGATTCTGGGAAGGGCACCGACGAGCAGTACTTC; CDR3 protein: CAISDSGKGTDEQYF
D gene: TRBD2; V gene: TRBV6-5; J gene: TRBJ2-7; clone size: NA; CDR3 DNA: TGTGCCAGCACACCCGGGGGGGGGCTTGAGCAGTACTTC; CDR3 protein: CASTPGGGLEQYF
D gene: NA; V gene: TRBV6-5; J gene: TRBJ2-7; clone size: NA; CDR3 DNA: TGTGCCAGCAGTTACAAGCACTCCTACGAGCAGTACTTC; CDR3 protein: CASSYKHSYEQYF
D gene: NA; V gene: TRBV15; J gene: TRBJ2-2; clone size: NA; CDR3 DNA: TGTGCCACCAGCAGAAGTGGGGGGACCGGGGAGCTGTTTTTT; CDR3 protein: CATSRSGGTGELFF
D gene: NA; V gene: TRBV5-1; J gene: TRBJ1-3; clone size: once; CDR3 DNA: TGCGCCAGCAGCTTGGGGGGCGATGGAAACACCATATATTTT; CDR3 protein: CASSLGGDGNTIYF
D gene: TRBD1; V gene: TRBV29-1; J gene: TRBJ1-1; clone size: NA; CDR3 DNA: TGCAGCGTTGCTTCGGACAGGAGGGTGCTAAATCGAGCTTTCTTT; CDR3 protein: CSVASDRRVLNRAFF
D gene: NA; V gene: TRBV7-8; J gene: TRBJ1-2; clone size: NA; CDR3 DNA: TGTGCCAGCAGCTCAGAGGGAGGCCCGTATGGCTACACCTTC; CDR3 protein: CASSSEGGPYGYTF
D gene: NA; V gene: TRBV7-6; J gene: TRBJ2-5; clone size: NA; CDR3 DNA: TGTGCCAGCAGCTTAGAACACTATGAGACCCAGTACTTC; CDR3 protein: CASSLEHYETQYF
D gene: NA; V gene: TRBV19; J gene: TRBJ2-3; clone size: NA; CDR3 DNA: TGTGCCAGTAGTATTCGGACGTTTGGTTCACGTGTTACGCAGTATTTT; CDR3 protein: CASSIRTFGSRVTQYF
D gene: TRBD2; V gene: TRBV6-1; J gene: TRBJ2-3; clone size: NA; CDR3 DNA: TGTGCCAGCAGAGAACGCGGGGGAGGGACTAGCACAGATACGCAGTATTTT; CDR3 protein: CASRERGGGTSTDTQYF
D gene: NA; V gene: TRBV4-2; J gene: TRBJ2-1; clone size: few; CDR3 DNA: TGTGCCAGCAGCCAAACCCAGAAGAATGAGCAGTTCTTC; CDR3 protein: CASSQTQKNEQFF
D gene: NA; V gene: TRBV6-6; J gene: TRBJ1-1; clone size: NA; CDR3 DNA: TGTGCCAGCAGTTGGGGGGAGGGCACTGAAGCTTTCTTT; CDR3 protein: CASSWGEGTEAFF
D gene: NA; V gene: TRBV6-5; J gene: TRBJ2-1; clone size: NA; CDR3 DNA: TGTGCCAGCAGCCGTAACAATGAGCAGTTCTTC; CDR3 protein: CASSRNNEQFF
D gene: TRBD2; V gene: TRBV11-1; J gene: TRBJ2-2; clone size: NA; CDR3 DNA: TGTGCCAGCAGCAAGAGGGAGGGCACCGGGGAGCTGTTTTTT; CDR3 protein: CASSKREGTGELFF
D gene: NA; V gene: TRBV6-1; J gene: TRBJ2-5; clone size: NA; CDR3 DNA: TGTGCCAGCAGTGAAGGTAAGGTCTCGCACCCTAAAGAGACCCAGTACTTC; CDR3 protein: CASSEGKVSHPKETQYF
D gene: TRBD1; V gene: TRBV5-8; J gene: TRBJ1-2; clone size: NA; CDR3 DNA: TGTGCCAGCAGCTCCCCAGGGGGCGCGGGCTATGGCTACACCTTC; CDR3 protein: CASSSPGGAGYGYTF
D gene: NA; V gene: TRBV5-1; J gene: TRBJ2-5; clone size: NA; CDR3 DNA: TGCGCCAGCAGCTTGGCGCGCGGAAGGACTGCAGCCCAAGAGACCCAGTACTTC; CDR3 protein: CASSLARGRTAAQETQYF
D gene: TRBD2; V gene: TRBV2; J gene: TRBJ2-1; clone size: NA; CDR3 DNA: TGTATTACTAGCGGGTCCACCGGCCCTTACAATGAGCAGTTCTTC; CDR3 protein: CITSGSTGPYNEQFF
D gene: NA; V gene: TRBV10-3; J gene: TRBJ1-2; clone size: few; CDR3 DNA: TGTGCCATCAGTGAGTCCGGGGCAGGGCTCTATGGCTACACCTTC; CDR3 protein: CAISESGAGLYGYTF
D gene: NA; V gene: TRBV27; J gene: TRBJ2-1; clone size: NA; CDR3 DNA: TGTGCCAGCAGTTTCTCCGGTGAGCAGTTCTTC; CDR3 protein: CASSFSGEQFF
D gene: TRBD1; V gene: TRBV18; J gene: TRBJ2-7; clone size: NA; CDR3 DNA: TGTGCCAGCTCACCTGGACAGGGGGGACTCTACGAGCAGTACTTC; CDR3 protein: CASSPGQGGLYEQYF
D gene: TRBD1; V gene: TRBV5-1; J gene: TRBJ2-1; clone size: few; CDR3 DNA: TGCGCCAGCAGCATCCGTGACAGGGGTCGGGATGAGCAGTTCTTC; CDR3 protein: CASSIRDRGRDEQFF
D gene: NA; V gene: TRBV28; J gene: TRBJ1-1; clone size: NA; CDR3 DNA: TGTGCCAGCAGCCCGGGGCCCCAGGCGAACACTGAAGCTTTCTTT; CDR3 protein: CASSPGPQANTEAFF
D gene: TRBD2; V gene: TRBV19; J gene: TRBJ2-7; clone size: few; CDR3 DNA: TGTGCCAGTAGTGGCACTAGCGGCTTCAACGAGCAGTACTTC; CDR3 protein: CASSGTSGFNEQYF
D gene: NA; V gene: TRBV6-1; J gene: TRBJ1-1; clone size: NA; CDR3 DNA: TGTGCCAGCAGTGAAGCGCTTCGTGGGGGCACTAAAGCTTTCTTT; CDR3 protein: CASSEALRGGTKAFF
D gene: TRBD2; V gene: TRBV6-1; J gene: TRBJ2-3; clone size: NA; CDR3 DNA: TGTGCCAGCAGTGCTACTAGCGGGGGGGCAATAGATACGCAGTATTTT; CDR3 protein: CASSATSGGAIDTQYF
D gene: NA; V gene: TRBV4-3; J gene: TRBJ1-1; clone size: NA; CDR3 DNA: TGCGCCAGCAGCCAAGGGGTGGAGAGAAACACTGAAGCTTTCTTT; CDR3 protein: CASSQGVERNTEAFF
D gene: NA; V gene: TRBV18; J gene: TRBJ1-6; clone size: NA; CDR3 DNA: TGTGCCAGCTCGCCGCTCGGGGGAGAAAATTCACCCCTCCACTTT; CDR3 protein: CASSPLGGENSPLHF
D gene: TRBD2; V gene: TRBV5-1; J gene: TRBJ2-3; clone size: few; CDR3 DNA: TGCGCCAGCAGCCTAAGACTAGCGGGAGGGAACACAGATACGCAGTATTTT; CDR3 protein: CASSLRLAGGNTDTQYF
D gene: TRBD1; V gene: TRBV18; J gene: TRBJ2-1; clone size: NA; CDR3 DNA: TGTGCCAGCTCACCGGACAGGAATAGGCAGTTCTTC; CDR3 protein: CASSPDRNRQFF
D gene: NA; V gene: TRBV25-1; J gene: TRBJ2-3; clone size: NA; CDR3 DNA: TGTGCCAGCTCCTGGACTATCACAGATACGCAGTATTTT; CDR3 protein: CASSWTITDTQYF
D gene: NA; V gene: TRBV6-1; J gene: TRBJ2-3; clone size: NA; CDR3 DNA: TGTGCCAGCAGTGAAAGGGGTAGCCCAGATACGCAGTATTTT; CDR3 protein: CASSERGSPDTQYF
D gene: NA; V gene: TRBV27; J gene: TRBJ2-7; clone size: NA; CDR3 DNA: TGTGCCAGCAGTTTAGAGCAGGGGTCGGACGAGCAGTACTTC; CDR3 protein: CASSLEQGSDEQYF
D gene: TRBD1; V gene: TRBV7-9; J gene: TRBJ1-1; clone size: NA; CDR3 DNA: TGTGCCAGCAGCTTTGGTCGGGGACAGGGAAGGGATACTGAAGCTTTCTTT; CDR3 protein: CASSFGRGQGRDTEAFF
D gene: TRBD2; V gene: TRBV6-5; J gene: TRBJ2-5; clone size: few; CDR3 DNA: TGTGCCAGCAGTTACCATGGGGGGGGATCTAGGAAGACCCAGTACTTC; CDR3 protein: CASSYHGGGSRKTQYF
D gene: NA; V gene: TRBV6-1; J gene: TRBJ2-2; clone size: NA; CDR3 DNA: TGTGCCAGCATCCTAGAGGGGGGGGCGACCGGGGAGCTGTTTTTT; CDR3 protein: CASILEGGATGELFF
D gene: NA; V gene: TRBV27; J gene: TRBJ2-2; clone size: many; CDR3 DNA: TGTGCCAGCAGGCGGGGTAGCGGCGGGGAGCTGTTTTTT; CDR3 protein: CASRRGSGGELFF
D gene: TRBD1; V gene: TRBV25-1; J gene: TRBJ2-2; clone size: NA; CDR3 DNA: TGTGCCAGCAGTATAACCGGGACAGGGTCCTCCGGGGAGCTGTTTTTT; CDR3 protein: CASSITGTGSSGELFF
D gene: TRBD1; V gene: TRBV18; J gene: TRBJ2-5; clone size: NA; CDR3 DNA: TGTGCCAGCTCACGGGACAGGGGAGGCCAAGAGACCCAGTACTTC; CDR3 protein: CASSRDRGGQETQYF
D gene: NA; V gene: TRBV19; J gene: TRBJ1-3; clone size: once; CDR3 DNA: TGTGCCAGTAGTAGTTTGGAACGAAACACCATATATTTT; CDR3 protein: CASSSLERNTIYF
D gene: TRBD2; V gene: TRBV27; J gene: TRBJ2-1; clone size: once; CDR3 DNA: TGTGCCAGCAGTGGACTAGCGGGAGCTAATGAGCAGTTCTTC; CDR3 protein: CASSGLAGANEQFF